The 15 T cell receptor beta chains presented below share a single source sample, sequenced in a study of shared clonotypes between healthy human individuals. Naive CD8 cells comprised CD45RO-negative, CCR7-positively selected cells, excluding terminally differentiated effector memory CD45RA+ cells. The protocol was immunoSEQ multiplex PCR, while the TCRdb copy is restricted to in-frame clones and leaves out a portion. The sample lists 600,000 or so clones; 98% were seen once. The source material was naive CD8+ T cells sorted from blood. These receptors came from a young man in good health.

This clone occurred once. The genes are TRBV7-6 and TRBJ2-7; D uncertain. Germline V gene lookup returns CDR1 SGHVS and CDR2 FNYEAQ. This CDR3 region has 13 residues. V lost 4 bases and J 7 bases, leaving 14 bases between the germline ends. Here the CDR3 DNA reads TGTGCCAGCAGCTCCGACTGGGCCTGGGAGCAGTACTTC. Encoded protein: CASSSDWAWEQYF.

This chain uses TRBV28 with TRBJ2-5, with 7 bases matching TRBD2. Germline-derived CDR1 and CDR2 are MDHEN and SYDVKM. The length of the CDR3 is 17 residues. Losses at the gene ends were 6 bases for V and 2 bases for J; bases not matched to a gene: 15. CDR3 loop: CASRTRLVGEGQETQYF. CDR3 DNA: TGTGCCAGCAGGACCCGCCTCGTAGGGGAGGGACAAGAGACCCAGTACTTC.

The chain uses TRBV6-5 and TRBJ1-1, with D unclear. The germline CDR1 and CDR2 sequences are MNHEY and SVGAGI. Between the trimmed V and J ends, which lost 0 bases and 6 bases, there was a span of 8 bases. The CDR3 is made up of 13 amino acids. The DNA of the CDR3 is TGTGCCAGCAGTTACTCGTGGACGTCTGAAGCTTTCTTT. This translates into CASSYSWTSEAFF.

The chain has TRBV6-1 and TRBJ2-1; maybe TRBD1 (5 bases). Trimming took off 1 base at V and 6 bases at J, with 10 bases between the two ends. This CDR3 contains 14 residues. Germline CDR1 reads MNHNS; CDR2 reads SASEGT. CDR3 in DNA: TGTGCCAGCAGTGAAGTCGGCAGGGTCAATGAGCAGTTCTTC. It translates to CASSEVGRVNEQFF.

The chain employs TRBV7-8 and TRBJ2-7; 10 bases are a match to TRBD2. The CDR3 spans 14 residues. J lost 3 bases, V lost 3 bases, and 2 bases had no gene match. The germline V gene encodes CDR1 SGHVS and CDR2 FQNEAQ. In DNA form, the CDR3 reads TGTGCCAGCAGCTTTGGACTAGCGGTCTACGAGCAGTACTTC. It specifies CASSFGLAVYEQYF.

The chain employs TRBV7-9 and TRBJ2-1; 8 positions agree with TRBD2. The J segment lost 4 bases and the V segment lost 2 bases, leaving 1 base of the junction unmatched. Germline V gene data show CDR1 as SEHNR and CDR2 as FQNEAQ (reference sequence). The CDR3 totals 14 residues. The CDR3 DNA is TGTGCCAGCAGCTTATTAGCGGGGTACAATGAGCAGTTCTTC. Encoded protein: CASSLLAGYNEQFF.

This clone was seen just once. The gene calls are TRBV4-2 and TRBJ2-1; D is ambiguous. Trimming left V 1 base short and J 6 bases short, with 13 bases between. The CDR3 has 15 amino acids. Looked up from germline, CDR1 is LGHNA and CDR2 is YNFKEQ. The CDR3 DNA sequence: TGTGCCAGCAGCCAAGTTTCGGCCCCGGGCAATGAGCAGTTCTTC. Residues: CASSQVSAPGNEQFF.

The chain combines TRBV14 with TRBJ1-1; 8 nucleotides align to TRBD1. The germline V gene has CDR1 SGHDN and CDR2 FVKESK. CDR3 length: 11 amino acids. With V trimmed by 4 bases and J by 8 bases, 0 bases remained unmatched. The CDR3: CASSRTGEAFF. The CDR3 DNA follows: TGTGCCAGCAGCCGGACAGGGGAAGCTTTCTTT.

The table lists this clone with a count of one. This chain uses TRBV9 with TRBJ1-1; D remains unclear. V was cut by 4 bases and J by 1 base, with 8 bases left in between. CDR3 size: 13 residues. The V gene's germline CDR1 is SGDLS and CDR2 YYNGEE. The CDR3 spells CASSFGGNTEAFF. The CDR3, as DNA: TGTGCCAGCAGCTTTGGCGGGAACACTGAAGCTTTCTTT.

This clone is a singleton in its sample. The chain joins TRBV28 to TRBJ2-1; a possible D gene is TRBD2 (6 bases). CDR1 and CDR2 from the germline V gene are MDHEN and SYDVKM. The CDR3 totals 15 residues. Trimming left V 8 bases short and J 1 base short, with 15 bases between. In DNA, the CDR3 is TGTGCCAGCTGGAGCGGGCTCAGGTCCTACAATGAGCAGTTCTTC. This sequence encodes CASWSGLRSYNEQFF.

J is TRBJ2-7 and V is TRBV29-1; D is ambiguous. V was trimmed by 5 bases and J by 3 bases, leaving 8 bases between them. The germline CDR1 and CDR2 sequences are SQVTM and ANQGSEA. This CDR3 region has 11 residues. The CDR3 loop reads CSVHLGYEQYF. The CDR3 bases are TGCAGCGTTCACTTGGGCTACGAGCAGTACTTC.

This rearrangement joins TRBV5-6 to TRBJ2-5, with D maybe TRBD1 (6 bases). The CDR3 is made up of 15 amino acids. Trimming stripped 4 bases from V and 2 bases from J, with 15 bases between. Germline V gene data show CDR1 as SGHDT and CDR2 as YYEEEE. In DNA, the CDR3 is TGTGCCAGCAGCCACCTATACAGGGTACAAGAGACCCAGTACTTC. Translation: CASSHLYRVQETQYF.

The chain is built from TRBV7-2 and TRBJ2-5; the D is unclear. Germline assignment: CDR1 SGHTA and CDR2 FQGNSA. This CDR3 region has 15 residues. V gave up 5 bases and J gave up 2 bases, with 15 bases separating them. The CDR3 here is CASSHNLAIQETQYF. The CDR3, as DNA: TGTGCCAGCAGCCATAATTTGGCAATTCAAGAGACCCAGTACTTC.

V gene TRBV27 combines with J gene TRBJ2-3; 13 bases line up with TRBD2. Trimming at V came to 5 bases and at J to 0 bases, leaving 5 bases not matched to a gene. Per germline, CDR1 MNHEY and CDR2 SMNVEV (reference sequence). The CDR3 is 17 amino acids. CDR3 sequence (DNA): TGTGCCAGCAGTCCTCTGGGACTAGCGGGGAGCACAGATACGCAGTATTTT. Amino acids: CASSPLGLAGSTDTQYF.

V is TRBV7-4 and J is TRBJ2-6; no firm D call. There are 15 residues in the CDR3. Per the germline V gene, CDR1 is SGHVT and CDR2 is SQSDAQ. V gave up 2 bases and J gave up 1 base, with 6 bases separating them. CDR3 coding DNA: TGTGCCAGCAGCTTAAGACAATCTGGGGCCAACGTCCTGACTTTC. Amino acid sequence: CASSLRQSGANVLTF.